This is a list of T cell receptor beta chains from one sample in a study of control samples from healthy donors and cancer patients. Clones were sequenced by immunoSEQ multiplex PCR, and TCRdb holds only the in-frame ones, with some missing. Among approximately 180,000 clones listed, around 90% were seen once. The specimen sequenced was blood. The source is a woman aged 40 to 50 in good health. Each CDR3 is given without its conserved first and last residue.

>TRBV6-5|TRBJ1-2
ASRETGGVHYGYT
>TRBV19|TRBJ2-7
ASSIGPDSYEQY
>TRBV18|TRBJ2-3
ASSQIGGSTDTQY
>TRBV13|TRBJ2-3
ASSSPSMTDTQY
>TRBV27|TRBJ1-1
ASWGSSLRTEAF
>TRBV13|TRBJ1-1
ASSLEGPMNTEAF
>TRBV18|TRBJ2-1
ASSPSGLAGFEQF
>TRBV10-3|TRBJ2-2
AISDTTTTGELF
>TRBV13|TRBJ1-2
ASSSRGYGYT
>TRBV5-1|TRBJ2-5
ASSDTSGGQETQY
>TRBV5-6|TRBJ1-1
ASSLGPTSVNTEAF
>TRBV27|TRBJ1-4
ASSFRDDREKLF
>TRBV7-9|TRBJ2-5
ASSGGVGETQY
>TRBV5-1|TRBJ1-2
ASSLGDRDGYT
>TRBV7-9|TRBJ1-2
ASSLQGDYGYT
>TRBV2|TRBJ1-3
ASRVGGSGNTIY
>TRBV19|TRBJ2-3
ASSDSGSERDTQY
>TRBV5-6|TRBJ1-5
ASSLQGTNQPQH